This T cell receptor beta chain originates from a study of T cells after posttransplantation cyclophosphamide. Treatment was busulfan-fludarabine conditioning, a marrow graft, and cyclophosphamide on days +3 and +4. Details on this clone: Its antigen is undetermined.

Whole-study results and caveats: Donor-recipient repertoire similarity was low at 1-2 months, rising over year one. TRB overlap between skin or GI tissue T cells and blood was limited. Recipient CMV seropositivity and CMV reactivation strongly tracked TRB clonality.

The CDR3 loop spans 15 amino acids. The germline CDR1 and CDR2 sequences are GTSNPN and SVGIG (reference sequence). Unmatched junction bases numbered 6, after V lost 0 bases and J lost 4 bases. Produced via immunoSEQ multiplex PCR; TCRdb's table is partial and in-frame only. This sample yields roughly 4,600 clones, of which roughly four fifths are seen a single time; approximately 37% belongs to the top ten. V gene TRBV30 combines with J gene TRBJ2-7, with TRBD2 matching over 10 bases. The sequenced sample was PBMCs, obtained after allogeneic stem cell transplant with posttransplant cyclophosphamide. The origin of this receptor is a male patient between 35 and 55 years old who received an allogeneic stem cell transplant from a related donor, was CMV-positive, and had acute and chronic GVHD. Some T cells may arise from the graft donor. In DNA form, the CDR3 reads TGTGCCTGGAGTGTACTTGGACTAGCGGAATACGAGCAGTACTTC. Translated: CAWSVLGLAEYEQYF.